This T cell receptor (beta chain) was identified during a study of blood T cells in healthy people across ages. The second PCR ran 7 to 11 cycles with a sample-barcoded 5' primer and J-beta primers. Every cDNA molecule carried a tag from a template-switch adaptor bearing 12 random nucleotides. Each CDR3 protein is one row after TCRdb ran MiXCR on the 5' RACE reads. The repertoire has hundreds of thousands of distinct CDR3 sequences, about 44% of them found once; the top ten carry under 15%. This clonotype came up a few times. V was pared by 4 bases and J by 3 bases, with 14 bases of the junction left unmatched. This CDR3 has 17 amino acids. Germline lookup yields CDR1 SQVTM and CDR2 ANQGSEA.

This sequence was found in a man aged 25-40 years in good health. The chain links TRBV29-1 to TRBJ2-3; 9 positions match TRBD2. Sequenced material: blood. CDR3 sequence reads: CSVAKRRGGRSTDTQYF. CDR3 in DNA: TGCAGCGTTGCGAAAAGGCGGGGGGGCCGAAGTACAGATACGCAGTATTTT.